This T cell receptor beta chain was observed in a study of T cell repertoires in cytomegalovirus infection. MiXCR was run by TCRdb on the reads, yielding one entry per CDR3 protein. This sample has 200,000 to 250,000 distinct CDR3 sequences, with roughly 6.5% found just once. Study outcomes and limitations: Pooled public TCR beta family frequency picked out CMV carriers with the relevant HLA.

Germline V gives CDR1 SGHTA, CDR2 FQGNSA. The CDR3 has 16 amino acids. The V end was cut by 2 bases, the J end by 1 base, with 11 bases between. This clonotype appeared many times. What it binds is not known. The TCR was taken from a human donor in good health (CMV status not recorded). Some clones in this sample may be carry-over from other donors' samples. This chain links TRBV7-2 with TRBJ2-2; TRBD2 is a possible D gene (7 bases). Specimen: PBMCs. The CDR3 is CASSLRRGQNTGELFF. Here the CDR3 DNA reads TGTGCCAGCAGCTTACGGCGGGGGCAGAACACCGGGGAGCTGTTTTTT. The full variable domain, in which reference TRBV7-2 and TRBJ2-2 provide the parts outside the CDR3, is GAGVSQSPSNKVTEKGKDVELRCDPISGHTALYWYRQSLGQGLEFLIYFQGNSAPDKSGLPSDRFSAERTGGSVSTLTIQRTQQEDSAVYLCASSLRRGQNTGELFFGEGSRLTVL.